This T cell receptor (beta chain) emerged from a study of blood T cell repertoires in COVID-19. Whole-study context: Whether acute or convalescent, the COVID-19 samples came from the United States, Italy and Spain. Nucleic acid was either cDNA or gDNA, and it came from T cells, B-cell-depleted T cells, or PBMCs.

The CDR3 has 14 residues. CDR1 and CDR2 from the germline V gene are SQVTM and ANQGSEA. Germline trimming cut 4 bases from V and 1 base from J; bases unmatched to any gene: 4. Measured with immunoSEQ multiplex PCR; TCRdb has only the in-frame clones, and not every one. Of roughly 180,000 clones in the sample, more than 80% were seen once. This chain joins TRBV29-1 and TRBJ2-7, with 10 positions matching TRBD2. Sequenced: peripheral blood. This sequence was found in a woman aged 55 to 70 with acute or convalescent COVID-19. CDR3 sequence reads: CSVGLAGASYEQYF. The CDR3 DNA follows: TGCAGCGTTGGACTAGCGGGCGCTTCCTACGAGCAGTACTTC.